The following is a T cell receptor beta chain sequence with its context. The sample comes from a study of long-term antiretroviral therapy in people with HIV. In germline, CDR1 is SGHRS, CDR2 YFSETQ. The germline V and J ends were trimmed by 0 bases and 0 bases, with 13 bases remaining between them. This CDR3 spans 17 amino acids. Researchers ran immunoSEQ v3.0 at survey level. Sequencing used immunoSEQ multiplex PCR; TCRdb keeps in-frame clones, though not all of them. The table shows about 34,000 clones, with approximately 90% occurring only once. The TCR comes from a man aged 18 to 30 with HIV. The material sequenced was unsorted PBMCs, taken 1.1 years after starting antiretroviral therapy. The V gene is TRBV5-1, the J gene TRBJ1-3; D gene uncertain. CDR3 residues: CASSLAPRQSSGNTIYF. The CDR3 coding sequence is TGCGCCAGCAGCTTGGCCCCACGGCAAAGCTCTGGAAACACCATATATTTT. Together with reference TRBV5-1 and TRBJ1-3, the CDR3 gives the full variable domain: KAGVTQTPRYLIKTRGQQVTLSCSPISGHRSVSWYQQTPGQGLQFLFEYFSETQRNKGNFPGRFSGRQFSNSRSEMNVSTLELGDSALYLCASSLAPRQSSGNTIYFGEGSWLTVV.